Each of the 17 T cell receptor beta chains below was sequenced from the same sample in a study of blood T cells in healthy people across ages (dated by TCRdb to between 2014 and 2016). Libraries were built with 5' RACE. The sequencing machine was an Illumina HiSeq 2500. The second PCR ran for about 7 to 11 cycles and used a J-beta primer mix along with a sample-barcoded 5' primer. TCRdb redid the processing of the public reads, applying fastp at Q25 and MiXCR, and retained in-frame beta chains. CDR3 protein duplicates are merged, each entry listing the most common genes and DNA. Present in this sample are some 690,000 distinct CDR3 sequences, 20% to 25% of which were seen just once. The ten largest clones represent roughly a fifth of the sample. The sample comprised blood. The source of these receptors is a man between 70 and 80 years old in good health.

The J gene is TRBJ2-5, the V gene TRBV7-2; D not resolved. Trimming left V 1 base short and J 4 bases short, with 16 bases between. Germline-derived CDR1 and CDR2 are SGHTA and FQGNSA. This CDR3 is built from 16 residues. CDR3 in amino acids: CASSLGDVVIGETQYF. CDR3 nucleotides: TGTGCCAGCAGCTTAGGTGATGTCGTCATAGGAGAGACCCAGTACTTC. The full variable domain, completed using reference TRBV7-2 and TRBJ2-5, is GAGVSQSPSNKVTEKGKDVELRCDPISGHTALYWYRQSLGQGLEFLIYFQGNSAPDKSGLPSDRFSAERTGGSVSTLTIQRTQQEDSAVYLCASSLGDVVIGETQYFGPGTRLLVL.

The chain uses TRBV21-1 and TRBJ2-5; whether TRBD1, the table's D call, matches the DNA was not checked. The J call could be wrong; TRBJ2-7 is a better fit for the DNA end. TRBV21-1 is annotated as a pseudogene. The CDR3 extends over 20 amino acids. This CDR3 reads CASSKQGTGGPFFSSYEQYV. The CDR3 coding sequence is TGTGCCAGCAGCAAACAGGGGACAGGGGGCCCATTTTTCAGCTCCTACGAGCAGTACGTC.

There are many counts of this clonotype. The chain combines TRBV20-1 with TRBJ1-4; TRBD1 matches at 8 bases. Losses at the gene ends were 7 bases for V and 4 bases for J; bases not matched to a gene: 11. The germline V gene has CDR1 DFQATT and CDR2 SNEGSKA (reference sequence). This CDR3 contains 15 residues. CDR3 DNA: TGCAGTGTGACCCGACAGGGGATCGGTAATGAAAAACTGTTTTTT. Translating gives CSVTRQGIGNEKLFF.

This clonotype was detected many times. V and J are TRBV5-1 and TRBJ2-1, with D perhaps TRBD2 (5 bases). Germline CDR1 SGHRS, CDR2 YFSETQ. Trimming pared 4 bases from V and 6 bases from J, leaving 17 bases between. This CDR3 has 15 residues. CDR3 residues: CASSAITIAINEQFF. The CDR3 DNA is TGCGCCAGCAGCGCGATCACAATAGCGATCAATGAGCAGTTCTTC.

CDR3 nucleotide sequence: TGCGCCAGCAGCCAAGTTCCCCCGGGGGACAGGGGACCAGATACGCAGTATTTT. This gives the protein CASSQVPPGDRGPDTQYF. The chain employs TRBV4-3 and TRBJ2-3, with 10 positions matching TRBD1. Trimming took 1 base from V and 4 from J; bases not matched to a gene: 11. The CDR3 extends over 18 amino acids. Germline-derived CDR1 and CDR2 are LGHNA and YSLEER.

This clonotype showed up just a few times. The chain uses TRBV4-3 and TRBJ2-5; no clear D gene. Matching the DNA end better, TRBJ2-1 makes the J call doubtful. The CDR3 covers 13 residues. Germline V gene sequence: CDR1 LGHNA, CDR2 YSLEER. The CDR3 protein is CASSQEIVDPQFF. The CDR3 nucleotides are TGCGCCAGCAGCCAAGAAATCGTGGACCCTCAGTTCTTC.

A few counts support this clonotype. V and J are TRBV12-3 or TRBV12-4 and TRBJ2-1, with D tentatively TRBD2 (5 bases). The V and J ends lost 3 bases and 6 bases respectively, with 12 bases between them. The CDR3 has 14 residues. This CDR3 is CASSFWRACNEQFF. The CDR3 DNA sequence: TGTGCCAGCAGTTTCTGGCGGGCTTGCAATGAGCAGTTCTTC.

This clonotype was seen a few times. V is TRBV6-1 and J is TRBJ1-5, with D possibly TRBD1 on 5 matching bases. The CDR3 runs 15 residues. Trimming stripped 2 bases from V and 7 bases from J, with 15 bases between. The germline CDR1 and CDR2 sequences are MNHNS and SASEGT. The CDR3 DNA reads TGTGCCAGCAGTGAATTATCATTCGGGGGGCAGCCCCAGCATTTT. Translated, it gives CASSELSFGGQPQHF.

This rearrangement joins TRBV29-1 to TRBJ2-3; 8 nucleotides align to TRBD2. The CDR3 spans 12 residues. V dropped 3 bases and J dropped 6; count of bases not matched to a gene: 2. Per germline, CDR1 SQVTM and CDR2 ANQGSEA. CDR3 region: CSVDTGGDTQYF. CDR3 in DNA: TGCAGCGTTGATACGGGAGGGGATACGCAGTATTTT.

The rearrangement joins TRBV19 to TRBJ1-2, with 9 bases lining up with TRBD1. CDR1 and CDR2 (germline): LNHDA, SQIVND (reference sequence). This CDR3 region has 17 residues. V lost 5 bases, J lost 4 bases, and 14 bases stayed unmatched. The CDR3 spells CASSPAGTGSISYGYTF. The DNA for the CDR3 is TGTGCCAGTAGTCCTGCCGGGACAGGGAGCATCAGCTATGGCTACACCTTC. Together with reference TRBV19 and TRBJ1-2, the CDR3 gives the full variable domain: DGGITQSPKYLFRKEGQNVTLSCEQNLNHDAMYWYRQDPGQGLRLIYYSQIVNDFQKGDIAEGYSVSREKKESFPLTVTSAQKNPTAFYLCASSPAGTGSISYGYTFGSGTRLTVV.

V is TRBV6-2 or TRBV6-3 and J is TRBJ2-1; 9 nucleotides agree with TRBD2. The trim removed 5 bases at V and 7 bases at J, leaving 24 bases unmatched. Germline loops: CDR1 MNHEY, CDR2 SVGEGT. The CDR3 extends over 20 amino acids. Here the CDR3 DNA reads TGTGCCAGCAGTCAACTAGAACCTCGTAGCGGGCGGGGGGGCCGTAATGAGCAGTTCTTC. Its protein product is CASSQLEPRSGRGGRNEQFF.

This clonotype was detected a few times. The CDR3 loop reads CASSFGINTEAFF. CDR3 in DNA: TGTGCCAGCAGTTTCGGGATCAACACTGAAGCTTTCTTT. The chain recombines TRBV12-3 or TRBV12-4 with TRBJ1-1; D gene uncertain. This CDR3 comprises 13 residues. Trimming took 3 bases from V and 2 from J, leaving 7 bases between them.

In its sample, this clonotype was seen a few times. CDR3: CSAREWQGAQPQHF. CDR3 coding DNA: TGCAGTGCTAGAGAGTGGCAGGGCGCTCAGCCCCAGCATTTT. The chain has TRBV20-1 and TRBJ1-5; D perhaps matches TRBD1 (5 bases). Germline V CDR1 and CDR2: DFQATT, SNEGSKA (reference sequence). This CDR3 has 14 amino acids. V lost 0 bases to trimming and J lost 6 bases, with 12 bases between them.

The J gene is TRBJ1-2, the V gene TRBV20-1, with a weak D call TRBD1 (6 bases). CDR1 is DFQATT and CDR2 is SNEGSKA in the germline V gene (reference sequence). V dropped 5 bases and J dropped 6 bases, with 16 bases sitting between them. CDR3 length equals 13 residues. CDR3 in amino acids: CSAGRTDSHGYTF. DNA for the CDR3: TGCAGTGCTGGAAGGACGGACAGTCATGGCTACACCTTC.

This clonotype was counted between two and nine times. The chain has TRBV2 and TRBJ2-5; 9 bases align to TRBD1. V was clipped by 1 base and J by 7 bases; unmatched bases: 4. The CDR3 is 14 amino acids. Germline V lookup: CDR1 SNHLY, CDR2 FYNNEI. The CDR3 DNA follows: TGTGCCAGCAGTGAAGAGGGACAGGGTGGGACCCAGTACTTC. Translating gives CASSEEGQGGTQYF.

The J gene is TRBJ2-3, the V gene TRBV7-9, with a weak D call TRBD1 (6 bases). The CDR3 length is 13 residues. Looked up from germline, CDR1 is SEHNR and CDR2 is FQNEAQ (reference sequence). Trimming removed 5 bases at V and 6 bases at J, with 12 bases between. CDR3 in amino acids: CASSATGQDTQYF. The CDR3 DNA follows: TGTGCCAGCAGCGCCACAGGGCAGGATACGCAGTATTTT. The full variable domain, in which reference TRBV7-9 and TRBJ2-3 provide the parts outside the CDR3, is DTGVSQNPRHKITKRGQNVTFRCDPISEHNRLYWYRQTLGQGPEFLTYFQNEAQLEKSRLLSDRFSAERPKGSFSTLEIQRTEQGDSAMYLCASSATGQDTQYFGPGTRLTVL.

The genes are TRBV29-1 and TRBJ2-6; TRBD2 is a possible D gene (5 bases). Germline V lookup: CDR1 SQVTM, CDR2 ANQGSEA. The CDR3 length is 14 residues. Deletions cut 4 bases from V and 0 bases from J, with 7 bases between. CDR3: CSVAGSSGANVLTF. The CDR3 coding sequence is TGCAGCGTTGCGGGGTCCTCTGGGGCCAACGTCCTGACTTTC. Supplemented by reference TRBV29-1 and TRBJ2-6, the full variable domain reads SAVISQKPSRDICQRGTSLTIQCQVDSQVTMMFWYRQQPGQSLTLIATANQGSEATYESGFVIDKFPISRPNLTFSTLTVSNMSPEDSSIYLCSVAGSSGANVLTFGAGSRLTVL.